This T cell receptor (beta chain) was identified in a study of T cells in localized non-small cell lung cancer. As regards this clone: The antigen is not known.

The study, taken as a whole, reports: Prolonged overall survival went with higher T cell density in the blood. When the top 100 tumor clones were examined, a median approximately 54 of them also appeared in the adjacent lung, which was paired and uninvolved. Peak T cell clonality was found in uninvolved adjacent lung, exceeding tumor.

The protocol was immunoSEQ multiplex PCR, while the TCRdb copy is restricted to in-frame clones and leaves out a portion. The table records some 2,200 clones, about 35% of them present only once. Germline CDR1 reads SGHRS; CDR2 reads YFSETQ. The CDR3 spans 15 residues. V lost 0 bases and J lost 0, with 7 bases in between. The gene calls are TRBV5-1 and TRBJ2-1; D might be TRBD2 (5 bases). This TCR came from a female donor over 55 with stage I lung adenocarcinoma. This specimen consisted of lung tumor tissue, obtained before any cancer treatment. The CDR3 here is CASSLESGSYNEQFF. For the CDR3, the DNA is TGCGCCAGCAGCTTGGAAAGCGGCTCCTACAATGAGCAGTTCTTC.